This entry lists 27 T cell receptor beta chains sequenced from one sample in a study of blood T cell repertoires in COVID-19. Libraries were prepared by immunoSEQ multiplex PCR; TCRdb keeps only in-frame clonotypes and omits some of them. The sample lists 150,000 or so clones; about 83% were seen once. The sample consisted of peripheral blood. The receptor source for this set is a man aged 65 to 85 who had recovered from COVID-19.

This chain uses TRBV11-2 with TRBJ2-1; 7 bases agree with TRBD2. V lost 1 base to trimming and J lost 2 bases; unmatched junction nucleotides: 11. CDR1 SGHAT and CDR2 FQNNGV come from the germline V gene. CDR3 length: 18 amino acids. The CDR3 DNA follows: TGTGCCAGCAGCTTAGTTATCCCGGGGCTAGCGGCCTACAATGAGCAGTTCTTC. Residues: CASSLVIPGLAAYNEQFF.

The CDR3 sequence: CASRGTGGSNQPQHF. CDR3 coding DNA: TGTGCCAGCAGGGGGACAGGGGGTAGCAATCAGCCCCAGCATTTT. The chain couples TRBV25-1 to TRBJ1-5; TRBD1 agrees at 11 bases. V dropped 6 bases and J dropped 0; count of bases not matched to a gene: 1. From germline, CDR1 is MGHDK and CDR2 SYGVNS. The CDR3 loop spans 15 amino acids. The full variable domain, with the rest looked up from reference TRBV25-1 and TRBJ1-5, is EADIYQTPRYLVIGTGKKITLECSQTMGHDKMYWYQQDPGMELHLIHYSYGVNSTEKGDLSSESTVSRIRTEHFPLTLESARPSHTSQYLCASRGTGGSNQPQHFGDGTRLSIL.

The chain links TRBV10-3 to TRBJ2-7; possible D gene TRBD1, 6 bases. This CDR3 comprises 13 residues. V lost 5 bases, J lost 5 bases, and 13 bases lay in between. Germline CDR1 reads ENHRY; CDR2 reads SYGVKD. The CDR3 loop reads CAISRQEVDEQYF. DNA for the CDR3: TGTGCCATCAGTCGACAGGAGGTGGACGAGCAGTACTTC.

This chain uses TRBV6-5 with TRBJ2-1, with TRBD2 matching over 13 bases. Trimming removed 2 bases from V and 6 bases from J; junction bases left unmatched: 1. CDR1 MNHEY and CDR2 SVGAGI come from the germline V gene. The CDR3 is made up of 15 amino acids. CDR3 DNA: TGTGCCAGCAGTTACGGGACTAGCGGGACCAATGAGCAGTTCTTC. This encodes CASSYGTSGTNEQFF.

The chain has TRBV5-1 and TRBJ2-7; 8 nucleotides line up with TRBD1. The CDR3 totals 15 residues. Losses at the gene ends were 4 bases for V and 2 bases for J; bases not matched to a gene: 8. CDR1 and CDR2 from the germline V gene are SGHRS and YFSETQ. The CDR3 here is CASSKLQGDTYEQYF. In nucleotides, the CDR3 is TGCGCCAGCAGCAAACTACAGGGGGACACCTACGAGCAGTACTTC.

This clone was picked up one time. This sequence joins TRBV3-1 (or the pseudogene TRBV3-2) and TRBJ2-1; 14 bases are a match to TRBD2. Germline V gene sequence: CDR1 LGHDT, CDR2 YNNKEL (reference sequence). V shed 1 base, J shed 9 bases, and the junction held 8 bases outside the gene matches. This CDR3 spans 17 amino acids. The CDR3 sequence: CASSQGGGTSGSSEQFF. DNA of the CDR3: TGTGCCAGCAGCCAAGGAGGAGGGACTAGCGGGAGTAGTGAGCAGTTCTTC.

The gene calls are TRBV3-1 (or the pseudogene TRBV3-2) and TRBJ2-3; TRBD2 is a possible D gene (5 bases). The CDR3 runs to 13 residues. V was pared by 3 bases and J by 6 bases, with 10 bases between. From germline, CDR1 is LGHDT and CDR2 YNNKEL (reference sequence). CDR3 residues: CASSHGRGDTQYF. Here the CDR3 DNA reads TGTGCCAGCAGCCACGGTCGGGGTGATACGCAGTATTTT.

The chain links TRBV9 to TRBJ2-2; 11 bases are shared with TRBD2. Germline V lookup: CDR1 SGDLS, CDR2 YYNGEE. V gave up 5 bases and J gave up 0 bases; unmatched junction bases: 6. This CDR3 is built from 17 residues. The CDR3 region is CASRTHSGRANTGELFF. In nucleotides, the CDR3 is TGTGCCAGCAGAACACATAGCGGGAGGGCGAACACCGGGGAGCTGTTTTTT.

V is TRBV13 and J is TRBJ1-6; weak D call: TRBD1 (6 bases). CDR1 and CDR2 (germline): PRHDT, FYEKMQ (reference sequence). V was cut by 6 bases and J by 5 bases, with 14 bases left in between. The CDR3 contains 15 residues. The CDR3 sequence is CASSFRGYDNSPLHF. For the CDR3, the DNA is TGTGCCAGCAGTTTCAGGGGATATGATAATTCACCCCTCCACTTT.

The chain has TRBV18 and TRBJ2-7; a weak D match, TRBD2 (6 bases). The V gene's germline CDR1 is KGHSH and CDR2 LQKENI. V gave up 3 bases and J gave up 0 bases, with 15 bases separating them. CDR3 size: 16 residues. CDR3 residues: CASSPQKGLNSYEQYF. For the CDR3, the DNA is TGTGCCAGCTCACCGCAAAAGGGACTGAACTCCTACGAGCAGTACTTC.

The genes are TRBV7-2 and TRBJ1-2; weak D call: TRBD1 (6 bases). Germline CDR1 is SGHTA and CDR2 is FQGNSA. V was pared by 1 base and J by 8 bases, with 11 bases between. The CDR3 covers 13 residues. The CDR3 nucleotides read TGTGCCAGCAGCTTAGATTGGACAGAGGGCTACACCTTC. It translates to CASSLDWTEGYTF.

The chain combines TRBV4-1 with TRBJ1-1; D may be TRBD1 (5 bases). CDR1 and CDR2 (germline): MGHRA, YSYEKL. Trimming removed 4 bases at V and 4 bases at J, with 13 bases between. This CDR3 is 14 amino acids long. The CDR3 here is CASSLIPGGTEAFF. The CDR3 coding sequence is TGCGCCAGCAGCCTCATACCGGGGGGCACTGAAGCTTTCTTT.

This chain uses TRBV6-5 with TRBJ1-5; D is perhaps TRBD1 (5 bases). V gave up 8 bases and J gave up 3 bases, with 8 bases separating them. The CDR3 runs to 12 residues. In germline, CDR1 is MNHEY, CDR2 SVGAGI. The CDR3 here is CASRRDNQPQHF. The CDR3 bases are TGTGCCAGCCGCAGGGACAATCAGCCCCAGCATTTT.

On this clone itself: The sample has other DNA sequences that encode this CDR3 too. The genes are TRBV2 and TRBJ1-6, with TRBD1 matching 9 bases. There are 14 residues in the CDR3. CDR1 SNHLY and CDR2 FYNNEI come from the germline V gene. The trim removed 4 bases at V and 7 bases at J, leaving 2 bases unmatched. The CDR3 coding sequence is TGTGCCAGCAGTGGACAGGGGGGCAATTCACCCCTCCACTTT. This translates into CASSGQGGNSPLHF. Using reference TRBV2 and TRBJ1-6 for the parts outside the CDR3, the full variable domain is EPEVTQTPSHQVTQMGQEVILRCVPISNHLYFYWYRQILGQKVEFLVSFYNNEISEKSEIFDDQFSVERPDGSNFTLKIRSTKLEDSAMYFCASSGQGGNSPLHFGNGTRLTVT.

This chain joins TRBV5-5 and TRBJ2-1; a weak D match, TRBD2 (6 bases). Trimming removed 0 bases from V and 9 bases from J, with 13 bases in between. CDR3 length: 14 residues. Germline values: CDR1 SGHKS, CDR2 YYEKEE (reference sequence). The CDR3 is CASSLGLGLIEQFF. In nucleotides, the CDR3 is TGTGCCAGCAGCTTGGGACTAGGGTTGATTGAGCAGTTCTTC.

The J gene is TRBJ2-5, the V gene TRBV11-3, with 13 bases that match TRBD2. This CDR3 comprises 16 residues. Trimming took 5 bases from V and 5 from J; bases not matched to a gene: 8. The germline CDR1 and CDR2 sequences are SGHNT and YENEEA. Written as DNA, the CDR3 is TGTGCCAGCAGCCCCGGGACTAGCGGGATCACGGAGACCCAGTACTTC. Amino acid sequence: CASSPGTSGITETQYF.

With regard to this clone: Other DNA sequences of this sample code for an identical CDR3. The chain links TRBV18 to TRBJ1-5; TRBD1 aligns across 9 bases. V was pared by 3 bases and J by 3 bases, with 3 bases of the junction left unmatched. The CDR3 sequence is 15 residues long. Germline CDR1 and CDR2: KGHSH and LQKENI. CDR3 DNA sequence: TGTGCCAGCTCACCCGGGACAGGGATCAATCAGCCCCAGCATTTT. Its translation: CASSPGTGINQPQHF.

In this sample, this clone turned up a few times. This chain joins TRBV4-2 and TRBJ2-7; D might be TRBD1 (6 bases). The germline V gene has CDR1 LGHNA and CDR2 YNFKEQ. V lost 4 bases, J lost 3 bases, and 10 bases lay in between. The CDR3 spans 13 residues. Written as DNA, the CDR3 is TGTGCCAGCAGCCGGGACACCTTCTACGAGCAGTACTTC. This encodes CASSRDTFYEQYF.

The chain is built from TRBV4-2 and TRBJ2-1, with 8 nucleotides matching TRBD2. The germline V gene has CDR1 LGHNA and CDR2 YNFKEQ. This CDR3 has 16 amino acids. The V segment lost 4 bases and the J segment 7 bases; nucleotides outside the gene matches: 12. Written as DNA, the CDR3 is TGTGCCAGCAGCCCGAGTGAACGGGAGGGCCTTAATGAGCAGTTCTTC. This sequence encodes CASSPSEREGLNEQFF.

The chain joins TRBV6-6 to TRBJ2-7; 10 bases align to TRBD2. The CDR3 is 16 residues long. CDR1 is MNHNY, CDR2 SVGAGI, per germline (reference sequence). V shed 2 bases, J shed 6 bases, and the junction held 10 bases outside the gene matches. This CDR3 reads CASSYPPGGLAPEQYF. The CDR3 DNA is TGTGCCAGCAGTTACCCCCCTGGGGGACTAGCGCCCGAGCAGTACTTC.

The rearrangement links TRBV5-1 to TRBJ1-3; 7 positions agree with TRBD1. This CDR3 comprises 14 residues. Germline lookup yields CDR1 SGHRS and CDR2 YFSETQ. V dropped 4 bases and J dropped 3; count of bases not matched to a gene: 4. CDR3 DNA sequence: TGCGCCAGCAGCGGGGACAGCTTTGGAAACACCATATATTTT. It codes for CASSGDSFGNTIYF. Full variable domain (remainder filled in from reference TRBV5-1 and TRBJ1-3): KAGVTQTPRYLIKTRGQQVTLSCSPISGHRSVSWYQQTPGQGLQFLFEYFSETQRNKGNFPGRFSGRQFSNSRSEMNVSTLELGDSALYLCASSGDSFGNTIYFGEGSWLTVV.

V is TRBV4-3 and J is TRBJ2-2; 8 positions agree with TRBD2. The CDR3 spans 16 residues. Trimming removed 6 bases from V and 7 bases from J; junction bases left unmatched: 13. From germline, CDR1 is LGHNA and CDR2 YSLEER. The CDR3: CASSPKLREVGGELFF. CDR3 DNA: TGCGCCAGCAGTCCCAAGTTGCGGGAGGTTGGCGGGGAGCTGTTTTTT.

This sequence joins TRBV6-2 or TRBV6-3 and TRBJ2-3; possible D gene TRBD2, 6 bases. CDR1 is MNHEY, CDR2 SVGEGT, per germline. The CDR3 length is 20 residues. V was clipped by 2 bases and J by 2 bases, with 26 bases between them. CDR3 in amino acids: CASSYPREVREPTSTDTQYF. CDR3 nucleotides: TGTGCCAGCAGTTACCCCAGGGAGGTGCGGGAACCAACTTCCACAGATACGCAGTATTTT.

This clone showed up just a few times. V usage is TRBV4-1 and J usage is TRBJ2-1, with D perhaps matching TRBD2 (6 bases). In germline, CDR1 is MGHRA, CDR2 YSYEKL. The CDR3 runs to 18 residues. Trimming cost V 0 bases and J 7 bases, with 22 bases left between them. CDR3: CASSQEVIAGSMVNEQFF. The CDR3 DNA sequence: TGCGCCAGCAGCCAAGAAGTTATCGCGGGATCTATGGTAAATGAGCAGTTCTTC.

This rearrangement joins TRBV6-5 to TRBJ1-2; TRBD1 matches 7 bases. This CDR3 region has 14 residues. V lost 8 bases, J lost 4 bases, and 10 bases stayed unmatched. Germline V CDR1 and CDR2: MNHEY, SVGAGI. CDR3 sequence: CASSSSRGSYGYTF. As DNA, the CDR3 is TGTGCCAGCTCTTCCTCCAGGGGGTCCTATGGCTACACCTTC.

The V gene is TRBV24-1, the J gene TRBJ2-5; D is possibly TRBD2 (5 bases). Germline loops: CDR1 KGHDR, CDR2 SFDVKD. The CDR3 covers 14 residues. The V end was cut by 5 bases, the J end by 1 base, with 10 bases between. The CDR3 protein is CATSVGGSQETQYF. The DNA for the CDR3 is TGTGCCACCAGTGTCGGTGGGAGCCAAGAGACCCAGTACTTC.

For the CDR3, the DNA is TGTGCCAGTAGTAGGGGGCGCTTGGATTCACCCCTCCACTTT. Translated, it gives CASSRGRLDSPLHF. V usage is TRBV19 and J usage is TRBJ1-6, with D perhaps matching TRBD1 (6 bases). V lost 4 bases and J lost 8, with 12 bases in between. Germline loops: CDR1 LNHDA, CDR2 SQIVND (reference sequence). The CDR3 runs to 14 residues.